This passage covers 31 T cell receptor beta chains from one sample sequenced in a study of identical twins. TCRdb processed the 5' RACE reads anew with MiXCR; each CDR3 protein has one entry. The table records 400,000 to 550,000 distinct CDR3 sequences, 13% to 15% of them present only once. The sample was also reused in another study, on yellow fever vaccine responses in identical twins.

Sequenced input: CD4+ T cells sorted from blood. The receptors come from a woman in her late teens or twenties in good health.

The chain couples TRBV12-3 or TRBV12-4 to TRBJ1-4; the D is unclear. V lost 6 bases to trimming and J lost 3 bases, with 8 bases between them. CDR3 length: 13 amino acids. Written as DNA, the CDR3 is TGTGCCAGCAGGCGACACCCTAATGAAAAACTGTTTTTT. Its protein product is CASRRHPNEKLFF.

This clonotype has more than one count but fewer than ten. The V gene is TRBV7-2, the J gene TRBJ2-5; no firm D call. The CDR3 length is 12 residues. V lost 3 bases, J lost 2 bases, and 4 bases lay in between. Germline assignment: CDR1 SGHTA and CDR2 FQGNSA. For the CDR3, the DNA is TGTGCCAGCAGCTTTACTCAAGAGACCCAGTACTTC. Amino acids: CASSFTQETQYF.

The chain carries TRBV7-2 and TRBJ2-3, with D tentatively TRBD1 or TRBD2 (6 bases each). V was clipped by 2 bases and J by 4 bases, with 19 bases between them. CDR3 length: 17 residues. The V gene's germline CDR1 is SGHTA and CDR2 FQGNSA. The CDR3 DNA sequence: TGTGCCAGCAGCTTAAGGGGGACTGATGGGGCTGCAGATACGCAGTATTTT. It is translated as CASSLRGTDGAADTQYF.

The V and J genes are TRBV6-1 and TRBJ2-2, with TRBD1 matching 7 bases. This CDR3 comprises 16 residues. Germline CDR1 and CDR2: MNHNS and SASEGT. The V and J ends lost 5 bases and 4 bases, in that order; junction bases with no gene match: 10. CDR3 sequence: CASSPRLTGSTGELFF. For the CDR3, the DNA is TGTGCCAGCAGTCCTCGCCTGACAGGGTCCACCGGGGAGCTGTTTTTT.

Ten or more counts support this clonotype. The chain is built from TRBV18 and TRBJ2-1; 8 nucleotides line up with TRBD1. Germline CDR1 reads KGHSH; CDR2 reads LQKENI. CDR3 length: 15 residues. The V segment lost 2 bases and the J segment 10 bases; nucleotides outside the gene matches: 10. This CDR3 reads CASSPAGRQGTEQFF. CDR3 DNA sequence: TGTGCCAGCTCACCAGCAGGGAGACAGGGGACAGAGCAGTTCTTC.

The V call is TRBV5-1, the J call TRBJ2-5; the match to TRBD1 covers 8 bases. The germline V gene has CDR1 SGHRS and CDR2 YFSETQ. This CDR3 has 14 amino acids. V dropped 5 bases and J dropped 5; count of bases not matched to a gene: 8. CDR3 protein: CASSTGRGLETQYF. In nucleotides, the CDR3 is TGCGCCAGCAGTACGGGCAGGGGGCTGGAGACCCAGTACTTC.

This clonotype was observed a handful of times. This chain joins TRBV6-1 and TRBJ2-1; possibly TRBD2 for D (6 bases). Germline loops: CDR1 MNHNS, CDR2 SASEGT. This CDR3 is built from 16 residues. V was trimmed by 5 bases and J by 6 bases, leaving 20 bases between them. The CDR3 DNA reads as TGTGCCAGCAGTACGGCGTCTACGGGGGTACCCAATGAGCAGTTCTTC. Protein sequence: CASSTASTGVPNEQFF.

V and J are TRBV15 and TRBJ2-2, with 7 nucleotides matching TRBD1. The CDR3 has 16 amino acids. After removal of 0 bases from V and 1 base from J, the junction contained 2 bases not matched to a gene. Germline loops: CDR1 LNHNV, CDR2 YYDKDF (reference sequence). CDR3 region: CATSRDGTVNTGELFF. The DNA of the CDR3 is TGTGCCACCAGCAGAGATGGGACAGTGAACACCGGGGAGCTGTTTTTT. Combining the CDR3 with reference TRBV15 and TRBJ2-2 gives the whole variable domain DAMVIQNPRYQVTQFGKPVTLSCSQTLNHNVMYWYQQKSSQAPKLLFHYYDKDFNNEADTPDNFQSRRPNTSFCFLDIRSPGLGDTAMYLCATSRDGTVNTGELFFGEGSRLTVL.

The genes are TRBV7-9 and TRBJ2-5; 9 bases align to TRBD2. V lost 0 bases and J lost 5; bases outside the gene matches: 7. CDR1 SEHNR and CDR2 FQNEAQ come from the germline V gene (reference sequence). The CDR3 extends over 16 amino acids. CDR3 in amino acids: CASSLALAGGLETQYF. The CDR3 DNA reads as TGTGCCAGCAGCTTAGCGCTGGCGGGGGGGCTGGAGACCCAGTACTTC.

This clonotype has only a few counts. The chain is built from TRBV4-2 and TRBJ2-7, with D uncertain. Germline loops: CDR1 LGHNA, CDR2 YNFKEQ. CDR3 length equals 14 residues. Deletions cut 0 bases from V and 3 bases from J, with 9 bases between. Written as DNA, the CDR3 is TGTGCCAGCAGCCAAGATCGGGCAGACTACGAGCAGTACTTC. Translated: CASSQDRADYEQYF.

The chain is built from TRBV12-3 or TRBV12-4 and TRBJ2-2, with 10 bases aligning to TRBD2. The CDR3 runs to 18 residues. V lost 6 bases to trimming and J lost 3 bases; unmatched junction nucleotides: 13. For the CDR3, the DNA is TGTGCCAGCAGCCCTCCAACGCTAGCGGGAGCCCACACCGGGGAGCTGTTTTTT. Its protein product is CASSPPTLAGAHTGELFF.

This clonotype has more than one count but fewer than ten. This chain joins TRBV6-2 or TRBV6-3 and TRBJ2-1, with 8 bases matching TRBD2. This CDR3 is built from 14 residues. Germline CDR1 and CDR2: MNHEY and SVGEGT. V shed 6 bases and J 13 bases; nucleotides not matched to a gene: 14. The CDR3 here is CASRQKPGLGFQFF. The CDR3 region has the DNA TGTGCCAGCAGACAGAAACCGGGACTAGGGTTTCAGTTCTTC.

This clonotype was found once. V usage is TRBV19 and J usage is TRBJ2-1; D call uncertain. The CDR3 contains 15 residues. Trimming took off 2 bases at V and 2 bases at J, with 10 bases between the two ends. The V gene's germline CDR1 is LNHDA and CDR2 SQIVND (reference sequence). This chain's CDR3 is CASSINRATYNEQFF. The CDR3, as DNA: TGTGCCAGTAGTATAAACAGAGCGACCTACAATGAGCAGTTCTTC.

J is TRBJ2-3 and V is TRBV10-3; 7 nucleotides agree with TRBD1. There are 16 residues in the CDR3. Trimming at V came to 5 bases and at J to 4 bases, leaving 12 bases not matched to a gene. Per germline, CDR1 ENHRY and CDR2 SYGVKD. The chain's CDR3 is CAISPLAPDRADTQYF. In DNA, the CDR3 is TGTGCCATCAGTCCCCTAGCCCCCGACAGGGCAGATACGCAGTATTTT.

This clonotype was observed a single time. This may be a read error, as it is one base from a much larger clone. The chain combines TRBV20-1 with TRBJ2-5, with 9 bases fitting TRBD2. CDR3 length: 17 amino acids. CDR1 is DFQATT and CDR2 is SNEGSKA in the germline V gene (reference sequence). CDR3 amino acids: CCARPTLVAGAKETQYF. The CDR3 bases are TGCTGTGCTAGACCTACGTTGGTAGCGGGGGCGAAAGAGACCCAGTACTTC.

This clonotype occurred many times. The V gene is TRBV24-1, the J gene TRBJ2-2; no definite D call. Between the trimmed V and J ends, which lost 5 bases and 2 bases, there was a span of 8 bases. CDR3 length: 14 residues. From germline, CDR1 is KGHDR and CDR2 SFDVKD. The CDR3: CATSGTSNTGELFF. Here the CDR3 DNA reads TGTGCCACCAGTGGCACGTCTAACACCGGGGAGCTGTTTTTT.

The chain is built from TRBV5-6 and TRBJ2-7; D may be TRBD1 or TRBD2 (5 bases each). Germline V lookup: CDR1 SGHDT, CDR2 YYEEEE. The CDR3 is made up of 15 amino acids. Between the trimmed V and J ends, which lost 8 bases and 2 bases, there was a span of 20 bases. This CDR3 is CARSVRDGGTYEQYF. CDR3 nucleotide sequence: TGTGCCAGAAGCGTCCGGGACGGCGGTACCTACGAGCAGTACTTC.

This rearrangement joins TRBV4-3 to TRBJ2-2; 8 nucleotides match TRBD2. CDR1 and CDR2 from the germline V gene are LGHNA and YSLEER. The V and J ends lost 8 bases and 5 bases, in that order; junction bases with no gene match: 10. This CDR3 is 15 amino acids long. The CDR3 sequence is CASCLGLAGTGELFF. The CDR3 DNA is TGCGCCAGCTGCCTCGGACTAGCTGGAACCGGGGAGCTGTTTTTT.

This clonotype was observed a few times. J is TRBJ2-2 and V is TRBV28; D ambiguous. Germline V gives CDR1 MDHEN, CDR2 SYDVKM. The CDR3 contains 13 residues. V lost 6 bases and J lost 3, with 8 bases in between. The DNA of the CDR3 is TGTGCCAGCAGCCCCTCTTACACCGGGGAGCTGTTTTTT. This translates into CASSPSYTGELFF.

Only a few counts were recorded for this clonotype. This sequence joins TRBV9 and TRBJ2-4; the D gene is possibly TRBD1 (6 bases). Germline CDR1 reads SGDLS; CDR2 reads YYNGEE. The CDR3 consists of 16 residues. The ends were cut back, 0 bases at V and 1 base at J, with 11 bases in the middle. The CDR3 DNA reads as TGTGCCAGCAGCGTAGCAGGGGACGGGGCCAAAAACATTCAGTACTTC. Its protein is CASSVAGDGAKNIQYF.

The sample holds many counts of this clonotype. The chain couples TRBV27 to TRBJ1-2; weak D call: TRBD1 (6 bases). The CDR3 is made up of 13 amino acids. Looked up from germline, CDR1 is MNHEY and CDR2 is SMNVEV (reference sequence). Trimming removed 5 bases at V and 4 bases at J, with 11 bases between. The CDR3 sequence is CASSKTGSYGYTF. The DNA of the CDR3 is TGTGCCAGCAGTAAAACAGGGTCCTATGGCTACACCTTC.

Here the CDR3 reads CATARRGVGTGELFF. CDR3 nucleotide sequence: TGTGCCACCGCACGAAGGGGGGTCGGCACCGGGGAGCTGTTTTTT. The rearrangement uses TRBV6-1 and TRBJ2-2; TRBD1 or TRBD2 may be the D gene (6 bases each). Germline V CDR1 and CDR2: MNHNS, SASEGT. Trimming removed 10 bases at V and 4 bases at J, with 19 bases between. This CDR3 comprises 15 residues.

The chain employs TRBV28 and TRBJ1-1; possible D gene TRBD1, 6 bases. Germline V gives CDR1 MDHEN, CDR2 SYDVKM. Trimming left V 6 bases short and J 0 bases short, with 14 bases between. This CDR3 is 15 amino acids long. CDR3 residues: CASSSATGMNTEAFF. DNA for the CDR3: TGTGCCAGCAGCTCTGCGACAGGAATGAACACTGAAGCTTTCTTT.

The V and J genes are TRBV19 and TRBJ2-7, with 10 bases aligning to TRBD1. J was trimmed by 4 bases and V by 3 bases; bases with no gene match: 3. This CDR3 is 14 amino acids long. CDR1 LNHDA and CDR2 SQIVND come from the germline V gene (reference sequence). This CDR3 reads CASSMTGGAYEQYF. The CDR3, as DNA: TGTGCCAGTAGTATGACAGGGGGCGCGTACGAGCAGTACTTC.

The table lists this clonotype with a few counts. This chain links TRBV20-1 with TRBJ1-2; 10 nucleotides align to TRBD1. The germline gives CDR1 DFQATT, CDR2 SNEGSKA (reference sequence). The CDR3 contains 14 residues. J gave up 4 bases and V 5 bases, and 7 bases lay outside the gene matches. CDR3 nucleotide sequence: TGCAGTGCTGAGTTGGACAGGGGGGGCTATGGCTACACCTTC. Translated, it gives CSAELDRGGYGYTF.

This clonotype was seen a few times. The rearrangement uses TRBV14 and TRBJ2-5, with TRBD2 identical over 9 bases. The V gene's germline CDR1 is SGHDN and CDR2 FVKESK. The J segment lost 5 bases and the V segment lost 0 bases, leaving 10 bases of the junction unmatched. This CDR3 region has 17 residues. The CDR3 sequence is CASSQDLSGGIGETQYF. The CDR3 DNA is TGTGCCAGCAGCCAAGATCTTAGCGGGGGCATCGGGGAGACCCAGTACTTC. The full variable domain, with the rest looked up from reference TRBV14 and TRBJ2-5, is EAGVTQFPSHSVIEKGQTVTLRCDPISGHDNLYWYRRVMGKEIKFLLHFVKESKQDESGMPNNRFLAERTGGTYSTLKVQPAELEDSGVYFCASSQDLSGGIGETQYFGPGTRLLVL.

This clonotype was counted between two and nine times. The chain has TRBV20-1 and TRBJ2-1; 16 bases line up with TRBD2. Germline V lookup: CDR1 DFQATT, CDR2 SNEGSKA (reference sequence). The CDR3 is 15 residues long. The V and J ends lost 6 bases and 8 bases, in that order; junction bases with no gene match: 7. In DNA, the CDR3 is TGCAGTGCCATGTCCGGGACTAGCGGGGGGGATGAGCAGTTCTTC. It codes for CSAMSGTSGGDEQFF.

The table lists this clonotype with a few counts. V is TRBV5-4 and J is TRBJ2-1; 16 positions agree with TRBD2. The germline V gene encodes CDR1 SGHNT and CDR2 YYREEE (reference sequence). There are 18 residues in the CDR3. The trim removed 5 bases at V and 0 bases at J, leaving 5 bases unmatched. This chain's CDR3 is CASRDGTSGGASYNEQFF. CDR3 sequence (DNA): TGTGCCAGCAGGGATGGGACTAGCGGGGGGGCCTCCTACAATGAGCAGTTCTTC.

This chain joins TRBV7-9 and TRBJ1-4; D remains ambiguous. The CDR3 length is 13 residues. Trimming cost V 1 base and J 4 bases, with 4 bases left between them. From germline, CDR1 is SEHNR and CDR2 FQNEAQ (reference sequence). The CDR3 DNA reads TGTGCCAGCAGCTTAGGCAGTAATGAAAAACTGTTTTTT. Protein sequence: CASSLGSNEKLFF.

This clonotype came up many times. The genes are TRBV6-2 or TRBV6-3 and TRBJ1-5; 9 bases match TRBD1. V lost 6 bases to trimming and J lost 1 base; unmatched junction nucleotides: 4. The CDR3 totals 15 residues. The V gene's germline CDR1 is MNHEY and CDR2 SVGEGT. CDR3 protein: CASSPGTGSNQPQHF. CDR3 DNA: TGTGCCAGCAGCCCCGGGACAGGGAGCAATCAGCCCCAGCATTTT.

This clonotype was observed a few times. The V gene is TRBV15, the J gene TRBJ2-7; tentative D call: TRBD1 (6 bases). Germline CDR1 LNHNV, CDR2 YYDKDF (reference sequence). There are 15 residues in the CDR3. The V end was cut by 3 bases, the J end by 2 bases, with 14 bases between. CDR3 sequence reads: CATSRSPGQTYEQYF. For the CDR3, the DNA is TGTGCCACCAGCAGGAGCCCCGGACAGACCTACGAGCAGTACTTC.